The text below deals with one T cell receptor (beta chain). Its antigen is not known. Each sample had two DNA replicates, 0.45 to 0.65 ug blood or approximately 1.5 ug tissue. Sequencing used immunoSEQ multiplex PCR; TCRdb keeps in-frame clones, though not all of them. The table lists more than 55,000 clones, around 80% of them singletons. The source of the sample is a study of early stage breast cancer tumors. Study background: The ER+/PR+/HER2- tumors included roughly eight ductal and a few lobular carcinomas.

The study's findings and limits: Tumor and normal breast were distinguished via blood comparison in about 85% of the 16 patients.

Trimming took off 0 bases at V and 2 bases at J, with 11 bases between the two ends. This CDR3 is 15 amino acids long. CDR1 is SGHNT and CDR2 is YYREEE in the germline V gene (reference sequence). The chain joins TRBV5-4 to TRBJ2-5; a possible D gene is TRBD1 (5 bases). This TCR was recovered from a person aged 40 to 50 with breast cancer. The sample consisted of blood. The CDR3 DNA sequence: TGTGCCAGCAGCTTGGCCCGGACACGTCAAGAGACCCAGTACTTC. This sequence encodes CASSLARTRQETQYF.